This T cell receptor beta chain was obtained from a study of vaccination and CD4 T cells after COVID-19. In the study overall: Each participant underwent a two-dose regimen of either the BNT162b2 or the mRNA-1273 vaccine.

Concerning this clonotype: Its target is not known.

The treatment is: roughly nine-day PBMC culture with coronavirus spike peptide pools or control peptides (ViraFEST assay). ViraFEST grew antigen-specific T cells using peptide pools, then sequenced TCRs. This CDR3 region has 13 residues. Per the germline V gene, CDR1 is MDHEN and CDR2 is SYDVKM. V shed 6 bases and J shed 9 bases, with 12 bases lying between them. The assay that was used to sequence DNA from cultured CD4+ T cells was the Oncomine TCR Beta short-read assay. TCRdb re-called the PCR reads with MiXCR, one entry per CDR3 protein. The sample holds some 14,000 distinct CDR3 sequences, 55% to 85% seen once.

This chain connects TRBV28 to TRBJ1-6; D is uncertain. The clonotype originates from a human donor who had recovered from COVID-19. The sample taken for sequencing was CD4+ T cells from blood, cultured in vitro. This CDR3 is CASRTIVGSPLHF. The CDR3, as DNA: TGTGCCAGCAGGACCATAGTAGGTTCACCCCTCCACTTT.